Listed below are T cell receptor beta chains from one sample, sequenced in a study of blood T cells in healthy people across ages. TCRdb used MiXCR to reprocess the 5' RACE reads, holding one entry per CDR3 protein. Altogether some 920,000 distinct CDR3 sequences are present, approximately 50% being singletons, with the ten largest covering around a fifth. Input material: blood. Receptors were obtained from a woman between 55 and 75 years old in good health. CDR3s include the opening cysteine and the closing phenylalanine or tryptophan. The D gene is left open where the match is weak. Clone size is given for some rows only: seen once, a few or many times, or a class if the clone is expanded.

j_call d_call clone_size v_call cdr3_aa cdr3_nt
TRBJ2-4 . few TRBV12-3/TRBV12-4 CASSGHSDRAKNIQYF TGTGCCAGCAGTGGACACAGTGATAGAGCCAAAAACATTCAGTACTTC
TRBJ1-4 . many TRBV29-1 CSVDTAEKLFF TGCAGCGTGGATACAGCGGAAAAACTGTTTTTT
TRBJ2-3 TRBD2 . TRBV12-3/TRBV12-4 CASSLTPATSGNTDTQYF TGTGCCAGCAGTTTAACCCCAGCGACTAGCGGGAACACAGATACGCAGTATTTT
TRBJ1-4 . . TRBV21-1 CASSGHTRSRDEKLFF TGTGCCAGCAGCGGGCACACAAGATCGAGGGATGAAAAACTGTTTTTT
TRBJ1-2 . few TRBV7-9 CASSLDEYNGYTF TGTGCCAGCAGCTTAGACGAGTACAATGGCTACACCTTC
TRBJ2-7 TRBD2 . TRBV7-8 CASSSETGLAGEDDEQYF TGTGCCAGCAGCTCCGAAACCGGACTAGCGGGAGAGGATGACGAGCAGTACTTC
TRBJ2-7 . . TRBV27 CACSLLPGVSYEQYF TGTGCCTGCAGTTTACTCCCAGGGGTCAGCTACGAGCAGTACTTC
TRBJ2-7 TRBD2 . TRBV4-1 CASSQALAGLYEQYF TGCGCCAGCAGCCAAGCCCTAGCGGGCCTCTACGAGCAGTACTTC
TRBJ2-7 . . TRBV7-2 CASRTGASSAYEQYF TGTGCCAGCAGAACAGGAGCCTCTTCAGCCTACGAGCAGTACTTC
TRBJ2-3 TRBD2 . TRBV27 CARQTGEREVRTDTQYF TGTGCTAGACAAACGGGGGAGCGGGAGGTTCGCACAGATACGCAGTATTTT
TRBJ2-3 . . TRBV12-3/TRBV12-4 CASSPGTLQDTQYF TGTGCCAGCAGTCCCGGGACACTCCAAGATACGCAGTATTTT
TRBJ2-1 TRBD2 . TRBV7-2 CASSLAGGSYSYNEQFF TGTGCCAGCAGCTTAGCTGGCGGGAGTTACTCCTACAATGAGCAGTTCTTC
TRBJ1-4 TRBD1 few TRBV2 CASSESGTGFEKLFF TGTGCCAGCAGCGAATCCGGGACAGGGTTTGAAAAACTGTTTTTT
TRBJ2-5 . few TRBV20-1 CSAMAETQYF TGCAGTGCTATGGCAGAGACCCAGTACTTC
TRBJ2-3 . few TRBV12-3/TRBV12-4 CASSLGDLGTDTQYF TGTGCCAGCTCCCTAGGGGACCTAGGCACAGATACGCAGTATTTT
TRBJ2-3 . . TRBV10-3 CAIREWGDGRTDTQYF TGTGCCATCAGGGAATGGGGCGATGGGAGGACAGATACGCAGTATTTT
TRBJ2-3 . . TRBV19 CARGGGAGTDTQYF TGTGCCAGGGGGGGCGGAGCGGGCACAGATACGCAGTATTTT
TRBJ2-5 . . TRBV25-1 CASSEFREETQYF TGTGCCAGCAGTGAATTCAGGGAAGAGACCCAGTACTTC
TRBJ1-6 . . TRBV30 CAWRGRENSPLHF TGTGCCTGGAGGGGCAGGGAAAATTCACCCCTCCACTTT
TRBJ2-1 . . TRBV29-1 CSAQQLPYNNEQFF TGCAGCGCCCAGCAGCTGCCCTATAACAATGAGCAGTTCTTC
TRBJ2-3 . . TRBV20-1 CSARNQGTSTDTQYF TGCAGTGCTAGAAACCAGGGTACTAGCACAGATACGCAGTATTTT
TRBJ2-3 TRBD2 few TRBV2 CASSPVQASGRDTQYF TGTGCCAGCAGCCCCGTCCAGGCTAGCGGGAGAGATACGCAGTATTTT
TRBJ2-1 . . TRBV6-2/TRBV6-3 CASSDPDPGGNEQFF TGTGCCAGCAGCGACCCAGATCCTGGGGGCAATGAGCAGTTCTTC
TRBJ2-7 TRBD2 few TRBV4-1 CASSPLAGDEQYF TGCGCCAGCAGCCCCCTAGCGGGAGATGAGCAGTACTTC
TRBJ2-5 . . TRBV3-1 CASSQDLATREYF TGTGCCAGCAGCCAAGATTTGGCGACAAGGGAGTACTTC
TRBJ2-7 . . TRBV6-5 CASSYSTTNEQYF TGTGCCAGCAGTTACTCGACTACCAACGAGCAGTACTTC
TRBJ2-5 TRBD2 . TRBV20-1 CSARRTSGRFIGSETQYF TGCAGTGCTAGAAGGACTAGCGGGAGGTTCATCGGTTCGGAGACCCAGTACTTC
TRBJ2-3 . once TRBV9 CASSDGAVRTQYF TGTGCCAGCAGCGACGGAGCGGTGCGGACGCAGTATTTT
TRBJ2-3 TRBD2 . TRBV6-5 CASRSTDPGTKDTQYF TGTGCCAGCAGATCAACCGACCCCGGGACTAAAGATACGCAGTATTTT
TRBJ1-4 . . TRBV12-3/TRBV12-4 CASSLGAVIKKLFF TGTGCCAGCAGTTTAGGGGCGGTAATCAAAAAACTGTTTTTT
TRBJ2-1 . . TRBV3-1 CAGSQEAGAGSPYNEQFF TGTGCCGGCAGCCAAGAAGCGGGCGCGGGATCGCCCTACAATGAGCAGTTCTTC
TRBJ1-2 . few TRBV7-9 CASSLASTALGYTF TGTGCCAGCAGCTTAGCCTCTACGGCGCTAGGATACACCTTC
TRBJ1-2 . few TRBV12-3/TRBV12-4 CASSFEIYGYTF TGTGCCAGCAGTTTTGAAATCTATGGCTACACCTTC
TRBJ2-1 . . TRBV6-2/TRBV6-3 CASSPRTVSSSYNEQFF TGTGCCAGCAGTCCCCGCACCGTGAGCTCCTCCTACAATGAGCAGTTCTTC
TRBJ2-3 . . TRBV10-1 CASSAGRGPSPNTSTDTQYF TGCGCCAGCAGTGCGGGCAGGGGTCCCTCACCGAATACAAGCACAGATACGCAGTATTTT
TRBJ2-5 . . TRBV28 CASKRGMETQYF TGTGCCAGCAAGCGAGGGATGGAGACCCAGTACTTC